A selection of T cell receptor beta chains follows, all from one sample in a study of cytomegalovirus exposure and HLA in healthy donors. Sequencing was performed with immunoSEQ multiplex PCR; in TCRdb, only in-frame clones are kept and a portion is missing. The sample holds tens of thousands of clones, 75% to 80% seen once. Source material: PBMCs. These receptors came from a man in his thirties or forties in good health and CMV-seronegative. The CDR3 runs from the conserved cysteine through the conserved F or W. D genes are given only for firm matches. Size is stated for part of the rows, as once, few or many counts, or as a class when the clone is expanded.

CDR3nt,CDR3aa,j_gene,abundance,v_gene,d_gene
TGTGCCAGCAGCCGGGACAGTAGCACAGATACGCAGTATTTT,CASSRDSSTDTQYF,TRBJ2-3,NA,TRBV28,TRBD1
TGTGCCAGCAGTTACTCGGCAGGGGGCTACACTGAAGCTTTCTTT,CASSYSAGGYTEAFF,TRBJ1-1,NA,TRBV6-5,TRBD1
TGTGCCAGCAGTATTCGTTCCTACGAGCAGTACTTC,CASSIRSYEQYF,TRBJ2-7,NA,TRBV6-1,NA
TGTGCCAGCAGCTTCCCGGGACACTTATACACCTTC,CASSFPGHLYTF,TRBJ1-2,NA,TRBV7-9,NA
TGTGCCATCAGTGAAGGGGATCAGCCCCAGCATTTT,CAISEGDQPQHF,TRBJ1-5,NA,TRBV10-3,NA
TGTGCCAGCAGCGTAGGCGTCGGTAATAGCCGGCCTGAGCAGTTCTTC,CASSVGVGNSRPEQFF,TRBJ2-1,NA,TRBV9,NA
TGCAGCGTTGATGGGACAGGGCCTTATGGCTACACCTTC,CSVDGTGPYGYTF,TRBJ1-2,few,TRBV29-1,TRBD1
TGTGCCAGCAGCAGACAGGGGGGTTCACCCCTCCACTTT,CASSRQGGSPLHF,TRBJ1-6,NA,TRBV6-5,TRBD1
TGTGCCAGCAGCTTGACCGGACAGGTCCTCTACGAGCAGTACTTC,CASSLTGQVLYEQYF,TRBJ2-7,NA,TRBV7-2,TRBD1
TGTGCCAGCAGCCTAGTACAGGGAACTGAAGCTTTCTTT,CASSLVQGTEAFF,TRBJ1-1,NA,TRBV7-8,NA
TGCAGCGTTTACAGGGATAACTATGGCTACACCTTC,CSVYRDNYGYTF,TRBJ1-2,NA,TRBV29-1,NA
TGTGCCAGCAGCGAGGAGTACGAGCAGTACTTC,CASSEEYEQYF,TRBJ2-7,NA,TRBV7-9,NA
TGTGCCAGCAGCGTAGGCGGTATGAACACTGAAGCTTTCTTT,CASSVGGMNTEAFF,TRBJ1-1,NA,TRBV9,NA
TGCGCCAGCAGCCCACAGGGTTCCGGGGAGCTGTTTTTT,CASSPQGSGELFF,TRBJ2-2,few,TRBV5-1,NA
TGCGCCAGCGTCATCGGTGGCAGCGCCTTCGACACTGAAGCTTTCTTT,CASVIGGSAFDTEAFF,TRBJ1-1,NA,TRBV5-1,NA
TGCAGCGTAGAAACAGGGGCCGGGGCCAACGTCCTGACTTTC,CSVETGAGANVLTF,TRBJ2-6,NA,TRBV29-1,TRBD1
TGTGCCAGCAGTAGTTCCCCCAGGGACAATGAGCAGTTCTTC,CASSSSPRDNEQFF,TRBJ2-1,NA,TRBV27,NA